This passage covers 9 T cell receptor beta chains from one sample sequenced in a study of blood T cell repertoires in COVID-19. Profiling relied on immunoSEQ multiplex PCR, and the TCRdb table lists in-frame clones only, not all of them. The sample includes over 250,000 clones, around 89% of them seen just once. Material: peripheral blood. Receptors originate from a man in his 60s who had recovered from COVID-19.

V gene TRBV19 combines with J gene TRBJ1-1; a possible D gene is TRBD1 (5 bases). Trimming removed 10 bases at V and 1 base at J, with 19 bases between. Germline loops: CDR1 LNHDA, CDR2 SQIVND (reference sequence). There are 15 residues in the CDR3. For the CDR3, the DNA is TGTGCCACCCTAGGGTTGGGGGAGGGGAACACTGAAGCTTTCTTT. Translated, it gives CATLGLGEGNTEAFF.

This chain links TRBV9 with TRBJ2-5, with 12 bases that match TRBD2. This CDR3 contains 16 residues. CDR1 SGDLS and CDR2 YYNGEE come from the germline V gene. Trimming removed 9 bases from V and 6 bases from J; junction bases left unmatched: 15. CDR3 in amino acids: CATNRPSSGGAKTQYF. The CDR3 DNA sequence: TGTGCCACCAATCGCCCTTCTAGCGGGGGGGCGAAGACCCAGTACTTC.

The chain links TRBV24-1 to TRBJ2-1, with D perhaps TRBD1 (6 bases). The CDR3 consists of 16 residues. The germline V gene has CDR1 KGHDR and CDR2 SFDVKD. Deletions cut 2 bases from V and 7 bases from J, with 17 bases between. CDR3 in amino acids: CATSDSSGDVGNEQFF. The CDR3, as DNA: TGTGCCACCAGTGATTCCTCAGGGGACGTTGGGAATGAGCAGTTCTTC.

This clone showed up just a few times. The chain uses TRBV7-9 and TRBJ1-6; D is undetermined. In germline, CDR1 is SEHNR, CDR2 FQNEAQ (reference sequence). The V end was cut by 2 bases, the J end by 7 bases, with 9 bases between. The CDR3 is 14 amino acids. The CDR3 sequence is CASSLPARNSPLHF. The CDR3 DNA follows: TGTGCCAGCAGCTTACCGGCGAGGAATTCACCCCTCCACTTT.

This chain connects TRBV6-5 to TRBJ2-5, with D tentatively TRBD1 (5 bases). Trimming stripped 6 bases from V and 5 bases from J, with 13 bases between. There are 13 residues in the CDR3. Germline CDR1 MNHEY, CDR2 SVGAGI. Written as DNA, the CDR3 is TGTGCCAGCAGGGATCAGGGCTGGGAGACCCAGTACTTC. This gives the protein CASRDQGWETQYF.

The DNA of the CDR3 is TGCGCCAGCAGCCCAGAAATTGGCGGGGGGTACAATGAGCAGTTCTTC. Translated, it gives CASSPEIGGGYNEQFF. The genes are TRBV5-1 and TRBJ2-1; 8 bases align to TRBD2. Unmatched junction bases numbered 10, after V lost 4 bases and J lost 4 bases. CDR3 length: 16 residues. Germline V CDR1 and CDR2: SGHRS, YFSETQ.

The chain couples TRBV7-3 to TRBJ2-2; possibly TRBD1 for D (5 bases). Looked up from germline, CDR1 is SGHTA and CDR2 is FQGTGA. V shed 6 bases and J shed 2 bases, with 10 bases lying between them. The CDR3 runs 14 residues. The CDR3 here is CASRLGHNTGELFF. Written as DNA, the CDR3 is TGTGCCAGCAGATTAGGACACAACACCGGGGAGCTGTTTTTT.

The rearrangement uses TRBV27 and TRBJ2-3; 7 bases agree with TRBD2. This CDR3 comprises 14 residues. The junction had 8 bases not matched to a gene; V was cut back by 7 bases and J by 4 bases. CDR1 is MNHEY, CDR2 SMNVEV, per germline (reference sequence). Here the CDR3 reads CASTKVGGADTQYF. The CDR3 region has the DNA TGTGCCAGCACCAAAGTGGGAGGGGCAGATACGCAGTATTTT.

The chain recombines TRBV4-1 with TRBJ2-3, with D possibly matching TRBD1 (5 bases). The CDR3 extends over 18 amino acids. The V end lost 0 bases, the J end lost 6 bases, and 22 bases lay between the germline ends. Germline-derived CDR1 and CDR2 are MGHRA and YSYEKL. The chain's CDR3 is CASSQEGFSGQRLDTQYF. In nucleotides, the CDR3 is TGCGCCAGCAGCCAAGAGGGATTTTCTGGACAACGACTCGATACGCAGTATTTT.